One T cell receptor beta chain is described in this entry. The target of this receptor is not known. The record has no base qualities; no much larger clone is one base away. This specimen's time point label, per the study, means: baseline pretreatment blood. The treatment or condition label on this specimen signifies: 15 Gy SBRT to primary tumor, nephrectomy 4 weeks later. Serial peripheral blood from radiation-treated patients was sampled at baseline, 2 weeks and 4 weeks after SBRT to track tumor-enriched clonotypes. Every patient had renal cell carcinoma of clear cell pathology. The QIAamp DNA Blood Mini Kit (Qiagen) was used to prepare genomic DNA for TCR sequencing. The analyses included just those samples that passed every quality control check. The data originate from a study of radiation and T cells in renal cell carcinoma (dated by TCRdb to the early 2020s). Context from the whole study: The samples were obtained from a clinical trial, where primary renal cell carcinomas were treated with 15 Gy stereotactic body radiation therapy and then removed by nephrectomy 4 weeks afterward. In total, about 50 samples, comprising 26 tumors and some 27 peripheral blood samples, were subjected to TCR beta sequencing. In the approximately 53 samples combined, several million unique CDR3 nucleotide sequences were found, encoding approximately 2,900,000 unique CDR3 amino acid sequences.

TCR beta libraries were generated from genomic DNA with the immunoSEQ kit, following the manufacturer's recommendations. For library preparation, a first multiplex PCR was performed with proprietary primers, followed by a second PCR in which unique barcodes were added, and bead cleanups were performed after each round. Each sample batch included a kit-provided positive control reaction and a negative control reaction. The final libraries were assessed on an Agilent 4200 TapeStation D1000 ScreenTape, pooled by volume, and quantified by qPCR. Sequencing ran on an Illumina NextSeq500 with a MidOutput 150-cycle cartridge, using 156 Read1 and 15 Index1 cycles with kit custom primers. The pooled library was loaded at about 1 pM, with a 20% PhiX control spiked in. The study's processing was this. The vendor-processed data were analyzed in R, and a clonotype was defined as all T cells that share the same CDR3 nucleotide sequence. For clone abundance analyses, frequencies were normalized to the 10,000 most abundant clones per sample. Public T cell clones, which averaged fewer than five per sample, were removed prior to analysis. An abundance difference of at least 32-fold between compartments was the criterion for calling clonotypes tumor-enriched or baseline blood-enriched. Clonotypes expanded or contracted between blood time points were identified with a beta-binomial differential abundance model. The Baroni-Urbani and Buser coefficient was used to measure tumor-blood repertoire similarity, and groups were compared with two-tailed Wilcoxon tests in R. TCRdb carries this immuneACCESS record with in-frame sequences only. Its versions omit some clonotypes, under half of them owing to an unresolved V gene in the studies checked, with the rest unexplained. V and J calls and clone size are as listed in that table; D and trimming were resolved from the DNA. The sample data list approximately 100,000 clones, and approximately 86% of these were observed just once. The top ten hold roughly 8% of the sample.

Points the paper makes about the study in general: Because pretreatment tumor biopsies were not available, the study could not determine whether clonotypes were already present within the tumor at baseline. Effects of radiation dose or scheduling on the TCR repertoire could not be addressed with the single-armed trial design. In blood, the top tumor clonotypes increased between baseline and 2 weeks post-radiation and then shrank by 4 weeks, which suggests that tumor-resident clones expanded only transiently. Blood repertoire dynamics were not followed beyond 4 weeks after treatment.

CDR1 and CDR2, per the germline V gene, are SGHTA and FQGNSA. Taken from cysteine to phenylalanine, the CDR3 has 13 residues. Just CDR3 DNA is preserved here, 39 bases in frame from base 1. V has 6 bases trimmed and J has 7 bases trimmed; junction bases matching no gene number 6. The sequences come from blood, collected from a patient whose treatment included radiotherapy and nephrectomy. The chain was built from TRBV7-2 and TRBJ2-1; 7 central nucleotides agree with TRBD1. The TCR sequence derives from a middle-aged man with renal cell carcinoma. The CDR3 reads as follows: CASRRQGVNEQFF. Read as DNA, the sequence is TGTGCCAGCAGGCGACAGGGAGTTAATGAGCAGTTCTTC. This CDR3, with the reference TRBV7-2 and TRBJ2-1 proteins standing in past its ends, gives the full variable domain GAGVSQSPSNKVTEKGKDVELRCDPISGHTALYWYRQSLGQGLEFLIYFQGNSAPDKSGLPSDRFSAERTGGSVSTLTIQRTQQEDSAVYLCASRRQGVNEQFFGPGTRLTVL.